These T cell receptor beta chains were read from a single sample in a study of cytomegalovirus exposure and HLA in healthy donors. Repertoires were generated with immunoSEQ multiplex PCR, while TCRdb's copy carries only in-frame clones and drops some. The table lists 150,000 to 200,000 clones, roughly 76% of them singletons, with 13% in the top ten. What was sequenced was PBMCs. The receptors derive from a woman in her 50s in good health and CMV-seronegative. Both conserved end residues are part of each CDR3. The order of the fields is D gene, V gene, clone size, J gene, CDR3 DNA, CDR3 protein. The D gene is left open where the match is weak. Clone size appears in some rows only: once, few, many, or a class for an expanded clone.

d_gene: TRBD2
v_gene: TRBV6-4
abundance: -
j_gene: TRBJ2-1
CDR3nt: TGTGCCAGTAGTCTAGCGGGAGGGCCCAACTTTGAGCAGTTCTTC
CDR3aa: CASSLAGGPNFEQFF

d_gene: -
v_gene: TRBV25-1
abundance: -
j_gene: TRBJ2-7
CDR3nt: TGTGCCAGCAGTGAATCCCTGCGGGGCACCTACGAGCAGTACTTC
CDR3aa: CASSESLRGTYEQYF

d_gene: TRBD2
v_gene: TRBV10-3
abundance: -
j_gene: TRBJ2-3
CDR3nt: TGTGCCATCAGTGAGTCGGACCCTCCGGGACTAGGGAGCACAGATACGCAGTATTTT
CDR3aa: CAISESDPPGLGSTDTQYF

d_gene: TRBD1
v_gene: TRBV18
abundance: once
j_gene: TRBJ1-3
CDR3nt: TGTGCCAGCTCACCAATGGGGACAGCCTATACCTTCTCTGGAAACACCATATATTTT
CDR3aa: CASSPMGTAYTFSGNTIYF

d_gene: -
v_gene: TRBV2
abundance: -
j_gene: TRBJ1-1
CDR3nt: TGTGCCAGCAGTTCTGCACAGAACACTGAGGCTTTCTTT
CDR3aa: CASSSAQNTEAFF

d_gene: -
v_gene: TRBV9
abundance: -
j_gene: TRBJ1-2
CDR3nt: TGTGCCAGCAGCGTAAACCCCGGAGATGATAACTATGGCTACACCTTC
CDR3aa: CASSVNPGDDNYGYTF

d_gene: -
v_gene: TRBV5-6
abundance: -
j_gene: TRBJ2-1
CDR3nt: TGTGCCAGCAGTCCGGACAGTAATGAGCAGTTCTTC
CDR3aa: CASSPDSNEQFF

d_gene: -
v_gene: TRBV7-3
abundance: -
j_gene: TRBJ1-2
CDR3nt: TGTGCCAGCAGCCCCTCGGGGGGAGGTGGCTACACCTTC
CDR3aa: CASSPSGGGGYTF

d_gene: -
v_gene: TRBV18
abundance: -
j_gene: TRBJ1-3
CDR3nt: TGTGCCAGCTCACCAGAGGCCTCTGGAAACACCATATATTTT
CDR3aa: CASSPEASGNTIYF

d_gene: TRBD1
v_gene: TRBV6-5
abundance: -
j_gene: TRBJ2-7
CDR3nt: TGTGCCAGCAGGAAGGGACAGGGGATCTACGAGCAGTACTTC
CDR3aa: CASRKGQGIYEQYF

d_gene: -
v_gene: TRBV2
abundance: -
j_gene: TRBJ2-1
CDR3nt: TGTGCCAGCATGGACTCAGTTCCAGACTCGAACAATGAGCAGTTCTTC
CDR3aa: CASMDSVPDSNNEQFF

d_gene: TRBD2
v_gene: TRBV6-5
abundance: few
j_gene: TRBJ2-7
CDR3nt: TGTGCCAGCAGGTCTACTAGCGGGGGGGCCTACGAGCAGTACTTC
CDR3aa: CASRSTSGGAYEQYF

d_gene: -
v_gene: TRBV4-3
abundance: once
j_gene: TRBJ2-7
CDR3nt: TGCGCCAGCAGCCAAGATTCGGGTAGATTAGCCTACGAGCAGTACTTC
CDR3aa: CASSQDSGRLAYEQYF

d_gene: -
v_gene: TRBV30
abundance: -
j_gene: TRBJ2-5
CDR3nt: TGTGCCTGGAGCGGAGGAGGTGAACAAGAGACCCAGTACTTC
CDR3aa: CAWSGGGEQETQYF

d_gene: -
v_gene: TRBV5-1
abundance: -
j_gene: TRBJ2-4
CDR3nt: TGCGCCAGCAGCTTGGAGCCAGGGCAGGGTGGCAAAAACATTCAGTACTTC
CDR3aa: CASSLEPGQGGKNIQYF

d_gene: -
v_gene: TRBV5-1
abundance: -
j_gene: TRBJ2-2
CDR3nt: TGCGCCAGCAGCGGGGGACTCCACACCGGGGAGCTGTTTTTT
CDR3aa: CASSGGLHTGELFF

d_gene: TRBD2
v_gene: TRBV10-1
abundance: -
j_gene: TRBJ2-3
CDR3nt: TGCGCCAGCGGTGCGGGACTAGCGTTTTCAGATACGCAGTATTTT
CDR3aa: CASGAGLAFSDTQYF

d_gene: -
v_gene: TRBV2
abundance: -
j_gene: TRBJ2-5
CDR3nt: TGTGCCAGCAGTCCCAGGGGATGGGAGACCCAGTACTTC
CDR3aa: CASSPRGWETQYF